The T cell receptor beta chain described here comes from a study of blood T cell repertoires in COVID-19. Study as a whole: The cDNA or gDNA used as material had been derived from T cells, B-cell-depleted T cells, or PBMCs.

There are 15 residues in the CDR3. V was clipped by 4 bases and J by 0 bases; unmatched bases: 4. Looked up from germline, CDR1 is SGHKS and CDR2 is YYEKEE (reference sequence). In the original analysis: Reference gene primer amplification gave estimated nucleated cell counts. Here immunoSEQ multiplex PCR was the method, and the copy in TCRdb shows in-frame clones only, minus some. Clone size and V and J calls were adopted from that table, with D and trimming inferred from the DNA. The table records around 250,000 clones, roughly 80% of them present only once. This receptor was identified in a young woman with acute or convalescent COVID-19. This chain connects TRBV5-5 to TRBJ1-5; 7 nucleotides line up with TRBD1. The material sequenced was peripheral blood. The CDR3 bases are TGTGCCAGCAGCAGGACAGGAGATAGCAATCAGCCCCAGCATTTT. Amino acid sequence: CASSRTGDSNQPQHF.